This T cell receptor beta chain was observed in a study of blood T cell repertoires in COVID-19. The protocol was immunoSEQ multiplex PCR, while the TCRdb copy is restricted to in-frame clones and leaves out a portion. The data hold 93,000 or so clones, with 87% observed a single time. The CDR3 runs 15 residues. J was trimmed by 0 bases and V by 3 bases; bases with no gene match: 2. The germline CDR1 and CDR2 sequences are MNHNS and SASEGT. The TCR sequence derives from a man in his fifties or sixties in a cohort sampled during active COVID-19. This chain joins TRBV6-1 and TRBJ2-3; TRBD1 aligns across 8 bases. The source material was peripheral blood. CDR3 residues: CASSEDRVSTDTQYF. CDR3 DNA: TGTGCCAGCAGTGAGGACAGGGTTAGCACAGATACGCAGTATTTT.